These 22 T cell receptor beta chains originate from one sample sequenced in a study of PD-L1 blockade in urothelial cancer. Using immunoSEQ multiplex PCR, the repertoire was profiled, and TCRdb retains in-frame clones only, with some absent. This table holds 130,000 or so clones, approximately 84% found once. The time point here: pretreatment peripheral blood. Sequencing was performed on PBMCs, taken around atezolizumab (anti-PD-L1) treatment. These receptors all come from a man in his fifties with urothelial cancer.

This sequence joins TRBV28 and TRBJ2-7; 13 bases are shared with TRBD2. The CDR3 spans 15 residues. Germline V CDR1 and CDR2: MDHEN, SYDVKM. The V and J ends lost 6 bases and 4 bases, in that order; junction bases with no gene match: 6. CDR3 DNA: TGTGCCAGCAGCCCCGGGACTAGCGGGACTTACGAGCAGTACTTC. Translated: CASSPGTSGTYEQYF.

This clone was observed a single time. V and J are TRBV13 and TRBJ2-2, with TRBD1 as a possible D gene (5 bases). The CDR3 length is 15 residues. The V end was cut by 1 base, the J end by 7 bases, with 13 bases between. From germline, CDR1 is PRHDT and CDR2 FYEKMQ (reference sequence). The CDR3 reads CASSLAREFGGELFF. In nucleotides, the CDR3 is TGTGCCAGCAGCTTAGCCAGGGAATTTGGCGGGGAGCTGTTTTTT.

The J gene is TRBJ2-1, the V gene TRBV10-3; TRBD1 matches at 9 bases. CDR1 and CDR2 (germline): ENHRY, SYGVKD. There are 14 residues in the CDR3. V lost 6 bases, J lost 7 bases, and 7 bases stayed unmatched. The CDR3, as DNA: TGTGCCATCAGGAATGGGGACAGGGTTAATGAGCAGTTCTTC. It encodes CAIRNGDRVNEQFF.

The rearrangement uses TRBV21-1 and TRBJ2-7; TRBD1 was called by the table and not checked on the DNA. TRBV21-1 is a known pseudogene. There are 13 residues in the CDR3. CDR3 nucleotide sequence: TGTGCCAGCAGCGAAGCGGGGCTAATGGGGCAGTACTTC. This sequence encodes CASSEAGLMGQYF.

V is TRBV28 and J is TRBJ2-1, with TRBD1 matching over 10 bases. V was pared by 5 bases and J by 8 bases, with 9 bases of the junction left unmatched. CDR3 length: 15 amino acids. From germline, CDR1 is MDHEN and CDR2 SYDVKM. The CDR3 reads CASSRQGARSHEQFF. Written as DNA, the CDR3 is TGTGCCAGCAGTCGACAGGGGGCGCGGAGTCATGAGCAGTTCTTC. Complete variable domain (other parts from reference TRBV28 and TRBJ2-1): DVKVTQSSRYLVKRTGEKVFLECVQDMDHENMFWYRQDPGLGLRLIYFSYDVKMKEKGDIPEGYSVSREKKERFSLILESASTNQTSMYLCASSRQGARSHEQFFGPGTRLTVL.

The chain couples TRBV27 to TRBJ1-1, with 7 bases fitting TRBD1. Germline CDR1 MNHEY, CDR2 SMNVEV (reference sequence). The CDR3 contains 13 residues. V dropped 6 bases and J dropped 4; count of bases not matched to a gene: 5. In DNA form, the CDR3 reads TGTGCCAGCAGCCCGACAGGGAGCACTGAAGCTTTCTTT. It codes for CASSPTGSTEAFF.

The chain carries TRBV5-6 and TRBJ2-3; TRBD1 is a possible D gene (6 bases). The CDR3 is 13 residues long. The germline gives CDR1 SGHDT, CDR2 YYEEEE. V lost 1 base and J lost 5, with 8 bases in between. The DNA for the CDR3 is TGTGCCAGCAGCTTGAAGGGGGAAGATACGCAGTATTTT. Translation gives CASSLKGEDTQYF.

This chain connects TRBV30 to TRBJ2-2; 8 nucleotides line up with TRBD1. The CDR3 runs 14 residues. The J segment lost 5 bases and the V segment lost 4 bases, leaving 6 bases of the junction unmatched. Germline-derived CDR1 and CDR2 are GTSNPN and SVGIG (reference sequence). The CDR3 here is CAWTRRGLTGELFF. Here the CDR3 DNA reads TGTGCCTGGACGCGCAGGGGGCTGACCGGGGAGCTGTTTTTT.

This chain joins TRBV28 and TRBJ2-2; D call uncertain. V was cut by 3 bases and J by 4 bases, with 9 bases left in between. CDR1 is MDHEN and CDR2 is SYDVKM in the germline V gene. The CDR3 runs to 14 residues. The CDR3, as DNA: TGTGCCAGCAGTTTTCTGACTTCCACCGGGGAGCTGTTTTTT. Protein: CASSFLTSTGELFF.

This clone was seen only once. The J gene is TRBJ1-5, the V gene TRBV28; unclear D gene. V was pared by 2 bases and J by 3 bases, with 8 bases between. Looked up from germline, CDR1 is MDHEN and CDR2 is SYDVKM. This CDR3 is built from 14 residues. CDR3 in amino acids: CASSLTTNNQPQHF. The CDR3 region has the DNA TGTGCCAGCAGTTTAACAACAAACAATCAGCCCCAGCATTTT. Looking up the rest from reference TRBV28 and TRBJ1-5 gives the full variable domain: DVKVTQSSRYLVKRTGEKVFLECVQDMDHENMFWYRQDPGLGLRLIYFSYDVKMKEKGDIPEGYSVSREKKERFSLILESASTNQTSMYLCASSLTTNNQPQHFGDGTRLSIL.

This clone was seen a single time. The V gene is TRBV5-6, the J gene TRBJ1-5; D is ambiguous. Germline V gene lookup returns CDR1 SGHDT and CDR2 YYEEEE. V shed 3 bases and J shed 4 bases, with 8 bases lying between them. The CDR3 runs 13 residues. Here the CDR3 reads CASSSSVNQPQHF. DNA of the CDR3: TGTGCCAGCAGCTCCTCGGTAAATCAGCCCCAGCATTTT.

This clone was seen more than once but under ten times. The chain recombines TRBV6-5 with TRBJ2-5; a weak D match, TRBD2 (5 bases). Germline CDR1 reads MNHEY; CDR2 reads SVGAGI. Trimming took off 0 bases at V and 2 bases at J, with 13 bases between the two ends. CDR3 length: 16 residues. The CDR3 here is CASSYSGVRGQETQYF. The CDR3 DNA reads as TGTGCCAGCAGTTACTCGGGAGTAAGAGGTCAAGAGACCCAGTACTTC.

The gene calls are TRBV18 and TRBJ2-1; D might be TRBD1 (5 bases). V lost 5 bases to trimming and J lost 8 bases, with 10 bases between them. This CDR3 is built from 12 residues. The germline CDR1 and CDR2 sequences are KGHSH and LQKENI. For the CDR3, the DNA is TGTGCCAGCTCATCAAGGGGCGATGAGCAGTTCTTC. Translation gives CASSSRGDEQFF.

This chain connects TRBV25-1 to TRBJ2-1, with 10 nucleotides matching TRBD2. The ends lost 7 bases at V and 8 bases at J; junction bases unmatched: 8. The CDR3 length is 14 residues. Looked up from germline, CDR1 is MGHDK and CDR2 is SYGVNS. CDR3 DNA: TGTGCCAGCACCTTAGCGGGAGGTAGGGATGAGCAGTTCTTC. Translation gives CASTLAGGRDEQFF. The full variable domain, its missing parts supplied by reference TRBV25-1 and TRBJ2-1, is EADIYQTPRYLVIGTGKKITLECSQTMGHDKMYWYQQDPGMELHLIHYSYGVNSTEKGDLSSESTVSRIRTEHFPLTLESARPSHTSQYLCASTLAGGRDEQFFGPGTRLTVL.

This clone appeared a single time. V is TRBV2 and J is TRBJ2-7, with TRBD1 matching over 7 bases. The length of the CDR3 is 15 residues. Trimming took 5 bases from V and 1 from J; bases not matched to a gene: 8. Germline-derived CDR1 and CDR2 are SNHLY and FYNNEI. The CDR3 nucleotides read TGTGCCAGCAGTAAGACATCGACAGGGTCCTACGAGCAGTACTTC. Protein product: CASSKTSTGSYEQYF.

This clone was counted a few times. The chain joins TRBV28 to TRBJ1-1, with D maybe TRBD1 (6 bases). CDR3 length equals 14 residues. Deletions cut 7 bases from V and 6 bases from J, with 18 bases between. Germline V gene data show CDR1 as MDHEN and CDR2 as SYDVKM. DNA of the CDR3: TGTGCCAGCACTGAAACCAACAGGGACCCTGAAGCTTTCTTT. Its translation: CASTETNRDPEAFF.

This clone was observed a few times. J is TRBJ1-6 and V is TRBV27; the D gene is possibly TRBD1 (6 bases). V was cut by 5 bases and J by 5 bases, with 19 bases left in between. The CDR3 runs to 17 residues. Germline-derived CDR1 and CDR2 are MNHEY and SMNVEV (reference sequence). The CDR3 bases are TGTGCCAGCAGTCAAGCCCCCGGTGGGGGCAATAATTCACCCCTCCACTTT. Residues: CASSQAPGGGNNSPLHF.

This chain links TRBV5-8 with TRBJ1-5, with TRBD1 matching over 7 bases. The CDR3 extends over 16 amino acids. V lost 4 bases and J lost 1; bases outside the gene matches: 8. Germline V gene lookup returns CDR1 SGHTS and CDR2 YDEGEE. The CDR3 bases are TGTGCCAGCAGCGTAAACAGGGGTGGGAGCAATCAGCCCCAGCATTTT. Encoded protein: CASSVNRGGSNQPQHF.

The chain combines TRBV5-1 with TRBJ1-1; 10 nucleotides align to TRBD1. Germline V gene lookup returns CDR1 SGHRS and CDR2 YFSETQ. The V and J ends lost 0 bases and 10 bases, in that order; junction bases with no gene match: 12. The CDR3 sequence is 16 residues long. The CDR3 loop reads CASSLAVDRGGIGAFF. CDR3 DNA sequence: TGCGCCAGCAGCTTGGCCGTGGACAGGGGGGGGATTGGAGCTTTCTTT.

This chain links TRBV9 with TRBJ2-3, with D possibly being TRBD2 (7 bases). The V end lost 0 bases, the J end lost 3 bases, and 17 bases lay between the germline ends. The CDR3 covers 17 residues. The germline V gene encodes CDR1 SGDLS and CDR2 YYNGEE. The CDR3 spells CASSVDYRGASTDTQYF. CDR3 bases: TGTGCCAGCAGCGTAGACTATCGGGGGGCTTCGACAGATACGCAGTATTTT.

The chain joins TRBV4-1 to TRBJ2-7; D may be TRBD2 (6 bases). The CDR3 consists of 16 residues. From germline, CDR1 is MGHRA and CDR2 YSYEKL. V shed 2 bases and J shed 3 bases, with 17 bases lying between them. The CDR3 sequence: CASSQWHPGLFYEQYF. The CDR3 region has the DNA TGCGCCAGCAGCCAATGGCATCCGGGACTCTTCTACGAGCAGTACTTC.

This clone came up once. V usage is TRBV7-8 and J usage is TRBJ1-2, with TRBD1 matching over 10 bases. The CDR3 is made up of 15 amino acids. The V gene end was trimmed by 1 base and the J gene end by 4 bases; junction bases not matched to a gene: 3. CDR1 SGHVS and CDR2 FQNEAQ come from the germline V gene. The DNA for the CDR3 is TGTGCCAGCAGCTTAGACCGGGACAGGGGCTATGGCTACACCTTC. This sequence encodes CASSLDRDRGYGYTF.